The 18 T cell receptor beta chains below come from one sample, sequenced in a study of blood T cell repertoires in COVID-19. This table comes from immunoSEQ multiplex PCR, and its TCRdb copy is limited to in-frame clones, with some not included. The table includes around 210,000 clones, 89% detected once. Sequencing used PBMCs or T cells enriched from blood (not recorded which). The receptors here all came from a young woman who had recovered from COVID-19.

The chain is built from TRBV7-9 and TRBJ2-2; 8 bases line up with TRBD2. The length of the CDR3 is 15 residues. Germline CDR1 reads SEHNR; CDR2 reads FQNEAQ (reference sequence). V was clipped by 5 bases and J by 7 bases; unmatched bases: 9. The CDR3 loop is CASSLGTSSGGELFF. The CDR3 bases are TGTGCCAGCAGCCTTGGGACTAGTTCAGGCGGGGAGCTGTTTTTT.

This chain joins TRBV5-1 and TRBJ2-7, with 7 nucleotides matching TRBD2. V gave up 0 bases and J gave up 6 bases; unmatched junction bases: 3. The CDR3 has 13 amino acids. The germline CDR1 and CDR2 sequences are SGHRS and YFSETQ. The chain's CDR3 is CASSLEGLTEQYF. The DNA for the CDR3 is TGCGCCAGCAGCTTGGAGGGACTAACCGAGCAGTACTTC.

The chain links TRBV9 to TRBJ1-6; 8 positions agree with TRBD1. From germline, CDR1 is SGDLS and CDR2 YYNGEE. The trim removed 7 bases at V and 9 bases at J, leaving 9 bases unmatched. The CDR3 is made up of 14 amino acids. CDR3 sequence: CASSPGQGISPLHF. The CDR3 DNA reads as TGTGCCAGCTCGCCTGGACAGGGTATTTCACCCCTCCACTTT.

The CDR3 DNA reads TGTGCCAGCAGAGCAGACAGGGCTGTAGATACGCAGTATTTT. Translation: CASRADRAVDTQYF. The rearrangement joins TRBV2 to TRBJ2-3; 7 bases are shared with TRBD1. This CDR3 has 14 residues. V was pared by 6 bases and J by 5 bases, with 8 bases of the junction left unmatched. Germline V gene lookup returns CDR1 SNHLY and CDR2 FYNNEI.

This sequence joins TRBV27 and TRBJ2-1; 11 bases line up with TRBD2. V gave up 3 bases and J gave up 9 bases; unmatched junction bases: 16. Germline V gene sequence: CDR1 MNHEY, CDR2 SMNVEV (reference sequence). This CDR3 has 18 residues. CDR3 DNA sequence: TGTGCCAGCAGTTTCCGCACCTCCGGTAGCGGGGGGGCGGGTGAGCAGTTCTTC. As protein: CASSFRTSGSGGAGEQFF.

V usage is TRBV5-4 and J usage is TRBJ2-7, with TRBD2 identical over 9 bases. The germline V gene has CDR1 SGHNT and CDR2 YYREEE (reference sequence). There are 15 residues in the CDR3. After removal of 9 bases from V and 2 bases from J, the junction contained 12 bases not matched to a gene. Here the CDR3 DNA reads TGTGCCACCGGCTCAAAGCGGGGGGAGGCCTACGAGCAGTACTTC. Translation: CATGSKRGEAYEQYF.

CDR3: CASSYRDRGRATNEKLFF. CDR3 nucleotides: TGTGCCAGCAGCTACCGGGACAGGGGCCGTGCAACTAATGAAAAACTGTTTTTT. This chain joins TRBV7-9 and TRBJ1-4; TRBD1 agrees at 10 bases. CDR1 and CDR2 (germline): SEHNR, FQNEAQ (reference sequence). The CDR3 is 18 residues long. J was trimmed by 0 bases and V by 4 bases; bases with no gene match: 8.

DNA for the CDR3: TGTGCCATCCGACTCACCCGCCCGGGATCGAACTATGGCTACACCTTC. Translation: CAIRLTRPGSNYGYTF. The chain couples TRBV10-3 to TRBJ1-2; D not certain. The CDR3 totals 16 residues. V was pared by 8 bases and J by 2 bases, with 21 bases between. CDR1 ENHRY and CDR2 SYGVKD come from the germline V gene.

The gene calls are TRBV5-1 and TRBJ1-4; D may be TRBD1 (6 bases). With 3 bases removed from V and 4 bases from J, the gap between germline ends came to 10 bases. Germline V lookup: CDR1 SGHRS, CDR2 YFSETQ. The CDR3 extends over 14 amino acids. The CDR3 bases are TGCGCCAGCAGCTCGGACAGCTTTAATGAAAAACTGTTTTTT. Translation gives CASSSDSFNEKLFF.

CDR3: CASSSGQGVTLNYGYTF. The CDR3 coding sequence is TGTGCCAGCAGCTCCGGACAGGGGGTCACGTTGAACTATGGCTACACCTTC. V usage is TRBV7-2 and J usage is TRBJ1-2; 10 bases match TRBD1. The length of the CDR3 is 17 residues. Germline V gene lookup returns CDR1 SGHTA and CDR2 FQGNSA. Trimming removed 4 bases from V and 2 bases from J; junction bases left unmatched: 10.

The J gene is TRBJ1-5, the V gene TRBV2; no reliable D call. The germline V gene has CDR1 SNHLY and CDR2 FYNNEI. Trimming removed 5 bases at V and 5 bases at J, with 7 bases between. The CDR3 contains 12 residues. The CDR3 loop is CASSRLYQPQHF. The CDR3 DNA is TGTGCCAGCAGTAGACTGTATCAGCCCCAGCATTTT.

J is TRBJ1-2 and V is TRBV2, with TRBD1 matching over 8 bases. The junction had 3 bases not matched to a gene; V was cut back by 7 bases and J by 2 bases. The germline CDR1 and CDR2 sequences are SNHLY and FYNNEI. The CDR3 length is 13 residues. The CDR3 coding sequence is TGTGCCAGCAAGGACAGGGAGAACTATGGCTACACCTTC. Encoded protein: CASKDRENYGYTF.

The genes are TRBV9 and TRBJ2-2; TRBD2 aligns across 7 bases. Germline V CDR1 and CDR2: SGDLS, YYNGEE. V shed 0 bases and J 6 bases; nucleotides not matched to a gene: 8. This CDR3 spans 16 amino acids. DNA for the CDR3: TGTGCCAGCAGCGTAGTTGGGAGGGGCCTCCCCGGGGAGCTGTTTTTT. Encoded protein: CASSVVGRGLPGELFF.

CDR3 DNA: TGTGCCAGCACCGGTAGCGGGGGGGCGGAGACCCAGTACTTC. This encodes CASTGSGGAETQYF. The chain uses TRBV2 and TRBJ2-5; 11 bases are a match to TRBD2. The V segment lost 7 bases and the J segment 5 bases; nucleotides outside the gene matches: 6. Germline loops: CDR1 SNHLY, CDR2 FYNNEI. This CDR3 has 14 amino acids.

The CDR3 region is CASSDGQGTTDTQYF. The CDR3 DNA reads TGTGCCAGCAGTGACGGCCAGGGTACAACAGATACGCAGTATTTT. The chain couples TRBV6-4 to TRBJ2-3; weak D call: TRBD1 (5 bases). Between the trimmed V and J ends, which lost 2 bases and 3 bases, there was a span of 12 bases. CDR3 length equals 15 residues. Germline CDR1 MRHNA, CDR2 SNTAGT.

The gene calls are TRBV6-5 and TRBJ2-5; 8 bases match TRBD1. The junction had 10 bases not matched to a gene; V was cut back by 2 bases and J by 5 bases. Germline V gives CDR1 MNHEY, CDR2 SVGAGI. The CDR3 covers 16 residues. CDR3 coding DNA: TGTGCCAGCAGTTACCGCGGACAGGGCGGTTGGGAGACCCAGTACTTC. Translated, it gives CASSYRGQGGWETQYF.

In its sample, this clone was seen many times. The chain uses TRBV19 and TRBJ2-2; TRBD1 matches at 10 bases. V was clipped by 7 bases and J by 6 bases; unmatched bases: 8. The length of the CDR3 is 15 residues. Germline V CDR1 and CDR2: LNHDA, SQIVND (reference sequence). CDR3 residues: CASKVGQGTAGELFF. CDR3 DNA sequence: TGTGCCAGTAAGGTGGGACAGGGGACCGCCGGGGAGCTGTTTTTT.

The genes are TRBV28 and TRBJ1-5, with TRBD1 matching over 8 bases. The CDR3 is 16 amino acids. Germline-derived CDR1 and CDR2 are MDHEN and SYDVKM. The V gene end was trimmed by 3 bases and the J gene end by 6 bases; junction bases not matched to a gene: 10. The CDR3 loop is CASSLDRVGMSQPQHF. The CDR3, as DNA: TGTGCCAGCAGTTTGGACAGGGTGGGGATGAGTCAGCCCCAGCATTTT.